This TCR beta chain was captured by sequencing in a study of T cell responses to AZD1222 COVID-19 vaccine. The CDR3 is made up of 14 amino acids. V lost 2 bases to trimming and J lost 10 bases, with 15 bases between them. Germline V gene sequence: CDR1 SGDLS, CDR2 YYNGEE. Measured with immunoSEQ multiplex PCR; TCRdb has only the in-frame clones, and not every one. The data contain 110,000 to 150,000 clones, roughly 92% of them singletons. Only a few counts were recorded for this clone. This chain connects TRBV9 to TRBJ1-4; D perhaps matches TRBD1 (5 bases). The sample consisted of peripheral blood, taken on day 0 of AZD1222 vaccination. The receptor's source is an adult in good health. The CDR3: CASSVGGLSGKLFF. The CDR3 DNA follows: TGTGCCAGCAGCGTTGGGGGACTGTCGGGAAAACTGTTTTTT.